Reported below is one TCR beta chain. Adults between about 18 and 89 years of age took part from 20 to 25 US areas. In the original analysis: Nucleated cell number was recorded as an estimate derived from reference gene primer amplification. Sequenced by immunoSEQ multiplex PCR; TCRdb stores in-frame clones only, minus some. V, J and clone size are those of that table, while D and trimming were read from the DNA. The repertoire holds around 160,000 clones, with approximately 86% as singletons. The germline CDR1 and CDR2 sequences are SGHVS and FNYEAQ. The CDR3 runs to 14 residues. Trimming pared 5 bases from V and 2 bases from J, leaving 10 bases between. The data were obtained in a study of blood T cell repertoires in COVID-19. Study information: From the United States, Italy and Spain came samples of acute and convalescent COVID-19.

The gene calls are TRBV7-6 and TRBJ1-3; tentatively, D is TRBD1 (5 bases). This receptor was obtained from a woman in her thirties or forties who had been exposed to COVID-19. Sequencing was performed on PBMCs or T cells enriched from blood (not recorded which). CDR3 nucleotide sequence: TGTGCCAGCAGCCGACAGCAGACTGGAAACACCATATATTTT. Its translation: CASSRQQTGNTIYF.